At least ten counts were recorded for the clone carrying this T cell receptor (beta chain). Its specificity is unknown. The sample comes from a study of CD8+ T cells in alopecia areata. Study results and limitations: For lesional scalp, especially alopecia totalis/universalis, clonality was higher than in normal scalp.

V lost 2 bases, J lost 2 bases, and 26 bases lay in between. The CDR3 runs 20 residues. Per germline, CDR1 SGDLS and CDR2 YYNGEE. Sequencing relied on a cDNA template that was reverse transcribed from extracted RNA. Using immunoSEQ multiplex PCR, the repertoire was profiled, and TCRdb retains in-frame clones only, with some absent. The sample has about 140,000 clones, 55% seen once. V and J are TRBV9 and TRBJ2-1, with a tentative D call TRBD2 (6 bases). This receptor was identified in a human donor in good health. The sample comprised CD4+ T cells sorted from blood. CDR3 sequence (DNA): TGTGCCAGCAGCGTCAAGGAGGGAGGACGGAACCCTGTCCCCTACAATGAGCAGTTCTTC. Its translation: CASSVKEGGRNPVPYNEQFF. Supplemented by reference TRBV9 and TRBJ2-1, the full variable domain reads DSGVTQTPKHLITATGQRVTLRCSPRSGDLSVYWYQQSLDQGLQFLIQYYNGEERAKGNILERFSAQQFPDLHSELNLSSLELGDSALYFCASSVKEGGRNPVPYNEQFFGPGTRLTVL.